A selection of T cell receptor beta chains follows, all from one sample in a study of shared clonotypes between healthy human individuals. Repertoires were generated with immunoSEQ multiplex PCR, while TCRdb's copy carries only in-frame clones and drops some. The sample records roughly 2,000,000 clones, just under 95% being singletons. The sample was naive CD8+ T cells sorted from blood. The receptors derive from a man in his late teens or twenties in good health. The CDR3 runs from the conserved cysteine through the conserved F or W. Clone size, where shown, is once, few, many, or a class for clones that have expanded.

v_gene	j_gene	abundance	CDR3aa
TRBV6-5	TRBJ1-2	NA	CASSYSTGTLNYGYTF
TRBV5-1	TRBJ2-7	NA	CASGQEGGVNEQYF
TRBV27	TRBJ2-5	NA	CASSLGAGATQYF
TRBV6-1	TRBJ2-5	NA	CASSDNSGGGQETQYF
TRBV4-2	TRBJ2-3	NA	CASSQVEGAYTDTQYF
TRBV30	TRBJ1-2	NA	CAWSATGGSGYTF
TRBV19	TRBJ1-4	NA	CASSLPNNEKLFF
TRBV6-5	TRBJ2-1	NA	CASSYSSGGPPFF
TRBV5-4	TRBJ2-3	NA	CASSFSLERDTQYF
TRBV4-1	TRBJ1-4	NA	CASSQGFSKVGEKLFF
TRBV11-2	TRBJ2-7	NA	CASSLGVDAYEQYF
TRBV11-2	TRBJ2-7	NA	CASSPDGSLYEQYF
TRBV7-2	TRBJ2-7	once	CASSLGGPSSYEQYF
TRBV4-3	TRBJ1-2	NA	CASSQDLTGELNYGYTF
TRBV27	TRBJ1-5	once	CASSLLAGGRSSNQPQHF
TRBV6-1	TRBJ1-4	NA	CASSEPTNTQEKLFF
TRBV9	TRBJ2-1	NA	CASSVGGSVPLNEQFF
TRBV7-7	TRBJ2-7	NA	CASSYRQGDEQYF
TRBV4-1	TRBJ1-2	NA	CASSLSTGDSLYGYTF
TRBV4-1	TRBJ2-5	NA	CASSQEGGGAGFETQYF
TRBV4-1	TRBJ2-7	NA	CASSLTGDRSYEQYF
TRBV6-5	TRBJ1-1	NA	CASSYSGAGTFF
TRBV5-1	TRBJ1-1	NA	CASRHGTGVTEAFF
TRBV6-6	TRBJ2-2	NA	CASSVINTGELFF
TRBV5-1	TRBJ1-2	NA	CASSSRTGGLDYGYTF
TRBV19	TRBJ1-1	NA	CASRDRDMNTEAFF
TRBV6-5	TRBJ2-2	NA	CASSYSVPNTGELFF
TRBV28	TRBJ1-4	NA	CASRPGTGRANNEKLFF
TRBV7-6	TRBJ2-7	NA	CASSFFGSYEQYF
TRBV27	TRBJ1-2	NA	CASYLPLVGYTF
TRBV4-1	TRBJ2-7	NA	CASSLREAGYEQYF
TRBV2	TRBJ2-7	NA	CASREGRTGFYEQYF
TRBV27	TRBJ1-2	once	CASSPAVGTVYGYTF
TRBV27	TRBJ2-1	NA	CASSWGANEQFF
TRBV9	TRBJ2-7	NA	CASSAGLAGTYEQYF
TRBV27	TRBJ2-7	NA	CASSLRREGNEQYF
TRBV7-6	TRBJ2-7	NA	CASSLGPSYEQYF
TRBV5-1	TRBJ2-1	NA	CASSAGLAGASYNEQFF
TRBV27	TRBJ2-7	NA	CASRLAGSYEQYF
TRBV4-3	TRBJ1-1	NA	CASSQDEALNTEAFF
TRBV5-1	TRBJ2-1	once	CASSPDRDTYNEQFF
TRBV27	TRBJ2-7	NA	CASSLTGQGQYEQYF
TRBV7-9	TRBJ2-5	once	CASSLGFGTEETQYF
TRBV6-6	TRBJ2-5	NA	CASSYTRETQYF
TRBV4-1	TRBJ1-5	NA	CASSQVEISNQPQHF
TRBV5-4	TRBJ1-2	NA	CASSKDGVYYTF
TRBV19	TRBJ2-7	once	CASSMGGQAPYEQYF
TRBV7-9	TRBJ1-2	few	CASSPLFGDLQNGYTF
TRBV5-4	TRBJ1-2	once	CASSLGDLPGYTF
TRBV21-1	TRBJ1-2	NA	CARFATGGFYGYTF
TRBV14	TRBJ1-2	NA	CASSQDANYGYTF
TRBV5-1	TRBJ2-5	NA	CASSLLSDRETQYF
TRBV5-5	TRBJ2-7	NA	CASSLLNSYEQYF
TRBV7-9	TRBJ2-1	NA	CASSPGEADEQFF
TRBV6-5	TRBJ1-2	NA	CASSQQEGAPGYTF
TRBV27	TRBJ2-7	NA	CASSPSAGAFSYEQYF